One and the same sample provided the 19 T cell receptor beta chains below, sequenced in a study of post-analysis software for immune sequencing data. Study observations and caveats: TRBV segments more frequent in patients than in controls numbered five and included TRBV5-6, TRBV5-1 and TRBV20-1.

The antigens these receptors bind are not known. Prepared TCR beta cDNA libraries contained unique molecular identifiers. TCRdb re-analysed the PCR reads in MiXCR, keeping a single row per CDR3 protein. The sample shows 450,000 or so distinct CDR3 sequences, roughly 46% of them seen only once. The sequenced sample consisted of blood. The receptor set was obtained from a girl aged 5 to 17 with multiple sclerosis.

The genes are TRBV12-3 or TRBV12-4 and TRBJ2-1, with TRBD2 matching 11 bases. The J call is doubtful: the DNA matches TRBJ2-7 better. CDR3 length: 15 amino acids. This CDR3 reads CASIFGTSGYNEQYF. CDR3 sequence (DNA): TGTGCCAGCATTTTCGGGACTAGCGGATACAATGAGCAGTACTTC.

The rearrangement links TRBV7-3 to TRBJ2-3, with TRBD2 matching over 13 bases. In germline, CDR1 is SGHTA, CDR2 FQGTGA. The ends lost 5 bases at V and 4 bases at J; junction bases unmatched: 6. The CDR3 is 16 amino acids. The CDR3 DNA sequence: TGTGCCAGCAGCAGGACTAGCGGGGGTGGTGCAGATACGCAGTATTTT. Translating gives CASSRTSGGGADTQYF.

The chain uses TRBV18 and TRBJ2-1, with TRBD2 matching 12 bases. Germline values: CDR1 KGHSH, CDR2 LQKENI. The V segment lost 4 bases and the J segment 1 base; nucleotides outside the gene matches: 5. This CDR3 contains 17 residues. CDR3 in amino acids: CASSLATSGSSYNEQFF. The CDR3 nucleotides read TGTGCCAGCTCACTCGCGACTAGCGGGAGTTCCTACAATGAGCAGTTCTTC.

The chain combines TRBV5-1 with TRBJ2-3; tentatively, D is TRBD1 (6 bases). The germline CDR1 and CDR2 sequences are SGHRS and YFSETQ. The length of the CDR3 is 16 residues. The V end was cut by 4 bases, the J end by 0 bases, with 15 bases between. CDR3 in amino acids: CASSKTGQTSTDTQYF. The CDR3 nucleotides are TGCGCCAGCAGCAAGACTGGACAGACAAGCACAGATACGCAGTATTTT.

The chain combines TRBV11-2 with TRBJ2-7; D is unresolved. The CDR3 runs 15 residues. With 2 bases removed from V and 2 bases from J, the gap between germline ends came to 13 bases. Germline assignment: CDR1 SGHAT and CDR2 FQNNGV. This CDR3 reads CASSLSPTETYEQYF. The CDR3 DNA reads TGTGCCAGCAGCTTATCCCCGACTGAGACCTACGAGCAGTACTTC. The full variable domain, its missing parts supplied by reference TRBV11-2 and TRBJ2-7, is EAGVAQSPRYKIIEKRQSVAFWCNPISGHATLYWYQQILGQGPKLLIQFQNNGVVDDSQLPKDRFSAERLKGVDSTLKIQPAKLEDSAVYLCASSLSPTETYEQYFGPGTRLTVT.

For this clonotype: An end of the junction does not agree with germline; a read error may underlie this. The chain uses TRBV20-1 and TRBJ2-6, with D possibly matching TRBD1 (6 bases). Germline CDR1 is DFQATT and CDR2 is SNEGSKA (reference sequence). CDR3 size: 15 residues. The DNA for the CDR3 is TGCAGTGCTAGGGGACAAAGCTCTGGGGCCAACGTCCTGACTTTT. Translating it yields CSARGQSSGANVLTF.

The CDR3 bases are TGCGCCAGCAGTACCAATGGCGGGAGGTTCACAGATACGCAGTATTTT. Translating it yields CASSTNGGRFTDTQYF. The gene calls are TRBV5-1 and TRBJ2-3; 8 nucleotides align to TRBD2. The germline gives CDR1 SGHRS, CDR2 YFSETQ. Unmatched junction bases numbered 10, after V lost 5 bases and J lost 2 bases. This CDR3 is built from 16 residues.

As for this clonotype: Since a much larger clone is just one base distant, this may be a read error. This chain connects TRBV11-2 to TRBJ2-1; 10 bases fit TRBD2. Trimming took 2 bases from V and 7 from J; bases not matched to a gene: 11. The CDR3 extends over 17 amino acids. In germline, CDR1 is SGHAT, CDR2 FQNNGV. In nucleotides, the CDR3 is TGTGCCAGCAGCTTACCTAGGGCTAGCGGGAGTCGGAATGAGCAGTTCTTC. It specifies CASSLPRASGSRNEQFF.

In DNA, the CDR3 is TGCAGTGCTAGACACGGCAGGGGATCGAACACTGAAGCTTTCTTT. This encodes CSARHGRGSNTEAFF. The chain carries TRBV20-1 and TRBJ1-1; the D gene is possibly TRBD1 (6 bases). This CDR3 has 15 amino acids. V lost 2 bases to trimming and J lost 1 base, with 14 bases between them. Germline CDR1 reads DFQATT; CDR2 reads SNEGSKA (reference sequence).

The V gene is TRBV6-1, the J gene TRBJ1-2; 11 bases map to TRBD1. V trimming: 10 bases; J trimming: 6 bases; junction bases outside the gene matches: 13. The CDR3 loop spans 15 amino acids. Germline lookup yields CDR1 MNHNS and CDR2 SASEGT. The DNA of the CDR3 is TGTGCCAACAGGGCCACGGACAGGGGGCTGAATGGCTACACCTTC. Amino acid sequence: CANRATDRGLNGYTF.

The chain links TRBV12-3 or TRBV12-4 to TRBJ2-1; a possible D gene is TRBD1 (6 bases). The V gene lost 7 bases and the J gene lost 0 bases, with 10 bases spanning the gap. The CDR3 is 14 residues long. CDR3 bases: TGTGCCAGCACTACAGGGAGCTCCTACAATGAGCAGTTCTTC. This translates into CASTTGSSYNEQFF.

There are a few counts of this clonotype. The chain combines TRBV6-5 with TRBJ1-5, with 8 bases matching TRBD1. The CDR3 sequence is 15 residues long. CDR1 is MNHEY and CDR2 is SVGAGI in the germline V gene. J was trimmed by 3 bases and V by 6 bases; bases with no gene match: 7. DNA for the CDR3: TGTGCCAGCAGACCAGACAGGGGATACAATCAGCCCCAGCATTTT. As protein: CASRPDRGYNQPQHF.

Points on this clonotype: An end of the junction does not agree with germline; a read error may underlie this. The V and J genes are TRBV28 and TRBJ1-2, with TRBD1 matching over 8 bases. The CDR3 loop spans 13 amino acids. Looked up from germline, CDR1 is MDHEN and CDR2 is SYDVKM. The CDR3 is CASNQQGAYGYTF. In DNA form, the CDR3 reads TGTGCGAGCAACCAGCAGGGGGCCTATGGCTACACCTTC.

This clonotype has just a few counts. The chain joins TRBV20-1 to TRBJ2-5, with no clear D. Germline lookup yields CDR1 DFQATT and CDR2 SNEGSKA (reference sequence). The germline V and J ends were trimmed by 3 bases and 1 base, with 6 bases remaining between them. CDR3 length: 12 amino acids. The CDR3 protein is CSASQSQETQYF. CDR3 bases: TGCAGTGCTAGCCAGAGCCAAGAGACCCAGTACTTC.

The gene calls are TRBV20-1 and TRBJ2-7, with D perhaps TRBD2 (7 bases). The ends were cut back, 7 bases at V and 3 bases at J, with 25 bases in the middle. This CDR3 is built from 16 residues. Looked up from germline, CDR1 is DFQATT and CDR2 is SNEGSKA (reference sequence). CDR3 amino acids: CSGTAGHLSGVYEQYF. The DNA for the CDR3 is TGCAGTGGGACAGCAGGACACTTGAGCGGGGTCTACGAGCAGTACTTC.

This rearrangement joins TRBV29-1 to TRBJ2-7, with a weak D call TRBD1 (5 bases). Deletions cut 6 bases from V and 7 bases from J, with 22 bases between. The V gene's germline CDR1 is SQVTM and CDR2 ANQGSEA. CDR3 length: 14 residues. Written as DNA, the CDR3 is TGCAGCGTCGCCTTTACAGGATCCTACAATGAGCAGTACTTC. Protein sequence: CSVAFTGSYNEQYF.

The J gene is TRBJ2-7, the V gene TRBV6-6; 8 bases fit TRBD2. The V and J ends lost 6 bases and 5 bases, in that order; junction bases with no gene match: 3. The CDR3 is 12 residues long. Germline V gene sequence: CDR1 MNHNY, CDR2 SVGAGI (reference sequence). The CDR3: CASRETSDEQYF. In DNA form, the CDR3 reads TGTGCCAGCAGGGAGACTAGCGACGAGCAGTACTTC.

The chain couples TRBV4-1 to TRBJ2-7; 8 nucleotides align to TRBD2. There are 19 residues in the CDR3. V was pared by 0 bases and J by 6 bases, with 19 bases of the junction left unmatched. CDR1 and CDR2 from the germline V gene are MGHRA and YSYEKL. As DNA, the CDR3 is TGCGCCAGCAGCCAAGAAGGTATATTGGGCGGCGGGAGGAAAGGCGAGCAGTACTTC. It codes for CASSQEGILGGGRKGEQYF.

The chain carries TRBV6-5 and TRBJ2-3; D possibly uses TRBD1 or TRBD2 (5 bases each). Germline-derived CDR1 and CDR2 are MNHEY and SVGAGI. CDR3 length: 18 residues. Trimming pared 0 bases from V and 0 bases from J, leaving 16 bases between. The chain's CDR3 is CASSYSNRDGTSTDTQYF. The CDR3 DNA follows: TGTGCCAGCAGTTACTCGAATAGGGACGGCACTAGCACAGATACGCAGTATTTT.